The 30 T cell receptor beta chains in this list originate from one sample, sequenced in a study of cytomegalovirus exposure and HLA in healthy donors. PCR amplification relied on 60 Vbeta primers (plus 13 Jbeta primers). Using immunoSEQ multiplex PCR, the repertoire was profiled, and TCRdb retains in-frame clones only, with some absent. Among about 150,000 clones listed, 76% were seen once. The sequenced sample consisted of PBMCs. These receptors all come from a male donor in good health and CMV-seronegative.

The chain recombines TRBV13 with TRBJ2-5, with 7 bases fitting TRBD2. TRBJ2-7 explains the end of the DNA better; the J call may be wrong. Per the germline V gene, CDR1 is PRHDT and CDR2 is FYEKMQ (reference sequence). The CDR3 consists of 13 residues. CDR3 nucleotide sequence: TGTGCCAGCAGCTTAAGGGGAGGGTACGAGCAGTACTTC. Protein sequence: CASSLRGGYEQYF.

The chain joins TRBV28 to TRBJ1-1; D not resolved. The length of the CDR3 is 13 residues. Germline V gene lookup returns CDR1 MDHEN and CDR2 SYDVKM. V was clipped by 6 bases and J by 7 bases, with 15 bases between them. CDR3 region: CASSSRIVYEAFF. The CDR3 coding sequence is TGTGCCAGCAGCTCCAGGATCGTATATGAAGCTTTCTTT.

In its sample, this clone was seen a few times. V usage is TRBV6-6 and J usage is TRBJ2-7; TRBD1 matches at 7 bases. CDR3 length equals 15 residues. CDR1 is MNHNY, CDR2 SVGAGI, per germline (reference sequence). The J segment lost 0 bases and the V segment lost 5 bases, leaving 7 bases of the junction unmatched. The CDR3 nucleotides are TGTGCCAGCAGTCTCGGACAGGTGAGCTCCTACGAGCAGTACTTC. Translation: CASSLGQVSSYEQYF.

This clone was picked up a small number of times. The CDR3 nucleotides read TGTGCCTGGAGTCCCACAGGGGAGACCCAGTACTTC. As protein: CAWSPTGETQYF. The V gene is TRBV30, the J gene TRBJ2-5; tentative D call: TRBD1 (6 bases). The CDR3 contains 12 residues. Germline V gives CDR1 GTSNPN, CDR2 SVGIG (reference sequence). Trimming removed 2 bases from V and 5 bases from J, with 9 bases in between.

The rearrangement links TRBV19 to TRBJ2-7; D perhaps matches TRBD2 (6 bases). CDR1 and CDR2 from the germline V gene are LNHDA and SQIVND (reference sequence). Trimming cost V 6 bases and J 3 bases, with 9 bases left between them. CDR3 size: 12 residues. The CDR3 loop is CASRGRDYEQYF. The CDR3 DNA is TGTGCCAGTAGAGGGCGGGACTACGAGCAGTACTTC. The full variable domain, in which reference TRBV19 and TRBJ2-7 provide the parts outside the CDR3, is DGGITQSPKYLFRKEGQNVTLSCEQNLNHDAMYWYRQDPGQGLRLIYYSQIVNDFQKGDIAEGYSVSREKKESFPLTVTSAQKNPTAFYLCASRGRDYEQYFGPGTRLTVT.

The J gene is TRBJ2-7, the V gene TRBV4-1; 9 nucleotides align to TRBD1. The CDR3 runs 19 residues. The J segment lost 6 bases and the V segment lost 2 bases, leaving 20 bases of the junction unmatched. Germline CDR1 and CDR2: MGHRA and YSYEKL. This CDR3 is CASSQILVSTGGREGEQYF. CDR3 DNA: TGCGCCAGCAGCCAAATTCTTGTGTCGACAGGGGGTAGAGAGGGCGAGCAGTACTTC.

This clone was counted only a few times. The junction shows a germline mismatch at one end, possibly a read error. The chain carries TRBV7-9 and TRBJ1-1; D is ambiguous. The CDR3 sequence is 15 residues long. Germline V gives CDR1 SEHNR, CDR2 FQNEAQ (reference sequence). CDR3 residues: CSSIDKRALNTEAFF. As DNA, the CDR3 is TGTTCCAGCATCGACAAGAGGGCCCTGAACACTGAAGCTTTCTTT.

The V and J genes are TRBV19 and TRBJ2-2, with 8 bases lining up with TRBD2. The length of the CDR3 is 16 residues. CDR1 and CDR2 (germline): LNHDA, SQIVND (reference sequence). Trimming at V came to 7 bases and at J to 4 bases, leaving 11 bases not matched to a gene. CDR3 protein: CASKGSGTRLTGELFF. The CDR3 DNA reads TGTGCCAGTAAAGGGTCCGGGACTAGACTCACCGGGGAGCTGTTTTTT.

Of note for this clone: One junction end disagrees with the germline gene, perhaps due to a read error. The chain's CDR3 is CASSLGQGGRAYEQYF. The CDR3 nucleotides are TGTGCCAGCAGTCTTGGTCAGGGCGGGAGGGCCTATGAGCAGTACTTC. The chain is built from TRBV27 and TRBJ2-7; 9 nucleotides line up with TRBD2. The CDR3 is 16 amino acids. Germline assignment: CDR1 MNHEY and CDR2 SMNVEV (reference sequence).

The chain has TRBV6-5 and TRBJ1-5; 8 bases agree with TRBD1. The V gene end was trimmed by 6 bases and the J gene end by 7 bases; junction bases not matched to a gene: 11. Germline V gene sequence: CDR1 MNHEY, CDR2 SVGAGI. The CDR3 has 15 residues. The CDR3 DNA follows: TGTGCCAGCAGCCCATCCGGACAGGGCAGGCAGCCCCAGCATTTT. Amino acid sequence: CASSPSGQGRQPQHF.

In this sample, this clone turned up once. V and J are TRBV4-1 and TRBJ2-1; no reliable D call. Germline V CDR1 and CDR2: MGHRA, YSYEKL. This CDR3 contains 13 residues. Trimming shortened V by 5 bases and J by 7 bases, and 12 bases separated the two germline ends. The CDR3 protein is CASSAAMMNEQFF. As DNA, the CDR3 is TGCGCCAGCAGCGCGGCCATGATGAATGAGCAGTTCTTC.

A few counts support this clone. The same CDR3 arises from other DNA sequences in this sample as well. The V call is TRBV2, the J call TRBJ2-5, with 9 bases lining up with TRBD1. This CDR3 region has 11 residues. Looked up from germline, CDR1 is SNHLY and CDR2 is FYNNEI. V shed 6 bases, J shed 9 bases, and the junction held 2 bases outside the gene matches. CDR3 residues: CASSRTGAQYF. The CDR3 DNA reads as TGTGCCAGCAGCCGGACAGGGGCCCAGTACTTC.

The CDR3 region has the DNA TGTGCCAGCAGCTCCTTACCGGGACAGTTGCTACGAGAGCAGTACTTC. Protein: CASSSLPGQLLREQYF. The chain recombines TRBV7-2 with TRBJ2-7, with 7 nucleotides matching TRBD1. The CDR3 extends over 16 amino acids. Germline V lookup: CDR1 SGHTA, CDR2 FQGNSA. J gave up 7 bases and V 4 bases, and 16 bases lay outside the gene matches.

This chain joins TRBV6-5 and TRBJ2-3; 7 positions agree with TRBD1. CDR1 and CDR2 (germline): MNHEY, SVGAGI. The CDR3 contains 13 residues. V was pared by 7 bases and J by 7 bases, with 8 bases of the junction left unmatched. CDR3 bases: TGTGCCAGCACCCGACAGGGTCAAAATACGCAGTATTTT. This sequence encodes CASTRQGQNTQYF.

J is TRBJ1-4 and V is TRBV28; the match to TRBD1 covers 9 bases. CDR1 is MDHEN, CDR2 SYDVKM, per germline. Trimming removed 4 bases from V and 10 bases from J; junction bases left unmatched: 7. This CDR3 has 14 residues. CDR3 sequence reads: CASSSPGQGGKLFF. The DNA of the CDR3 is TGTGCCAGCAGTTCCCCGGGACAGGGAGGAAAACTGTTTTTT. The whole variable domain, remainder taken from reference TRBV28 and TRBJ1-4, is DVKVTQSSRYLVKRTGEKVFLECVQDMDHENMFWYRQDPGLGLRLIYFSYDVKMKEKGDIPEGYSVSREKKERFSLILESASTNQTSMYLCASSSPGQGGKLFFGSGTQLSVL.

The gene calls are TRBV19 and TRBJ2-5, with D possibly being TRBD1 (5 bases). The CDR3 spans 18 residues. V was pared by 4 bases and J by 4 bases, with 25 bases between. The germline gives CDR1 LNHDA, CDR2 SQIVND (reference sequence). The CDR3 sequence is CASSTNLLGQPPGETQYF. CDR3 bases: TGTGCCAGTAGTACAAATCTATTGGGGCAGCCTCCGGGAGAGACCCAGTACTTC.

The chain uses TRBV9 and TRBJ2-1; TRBD2 matches 11 bases. Germline loops: CDR1 SGDLS, CDR2 YYNGEE. The CDR3 length is 16 residues. V shed 2 bases and J 2 bases; nucleotides not matched to a gene: 3. CDR3 residues: CASSVGLAGTYNEQFF. The CDR3, as DNA: TGTGCCAGCAGCGTCGGACTAGCGGGCACCTACAATGAGCAGTTCTTC.

The rearrangement uses TRBV9 and TRBJ1-2, with D possibly TRBD1 on 5 matching bases. The CDR3 spans 14 residues. Between the trimmed V and J ends, which lost 0 bases and 8 bases, there was a span of 14 bases. Germline values: CDR1 SGDLS, CDR2 YYNGEE. The CDR3 DNA follows: TGTGCCAGCAGCGTAGCGGGGAGGCAGGGCGGCTACACCTTC. Translated, it gives CASSVAGRQGGYTF.

The V gene is TRBV28, the J gene TRBJ2-7; 8 nucleotides align to TRBD1. The ends lost 1 base at V and 5 bases at J; junction bases unmatched: 4. This CDR3 comprises 14 residues. From germline, CDR1 is MDHEN and CDR2 SYDVKM. CDR3 nucleotides: TGTGCCAGCAGTTTATTGCAGGGGGCCAACGAGCAGTACTTC. This encodes CASSLLQGANEQYF.

The V gene is TRBV30, the J gene TRBJ1-6; D call uncertain. Between the trimmed V and J ends, which lost 3 bases and 5 bases, there was a span of 5 bases. The CDR3 runs to 12 residues. Germline V gene data show CDR1 as GTSNPN and CDR2 as SVGIG (reference sequence). The CDR3 DNA follows: TGTGCCTGGAGCCGTGATAATTCACCCCTCCACTTT. It encodes CAWSRDNSPLHF.

The DNA of the CDR3 is TGTGCCAGCAGCTTAAGGTGGGAGTATGCAAATGAGCAGTTCTTC. Translation: CASSLRWEYANEQFF. The chain carries TRBV7-2 and TRBJ2-1; tentative D call: TRBD2 (5 bases). Per the germline V gene, CDR1 is SGHTA and CDR2 is FQGNSA. The ends were cut back, 2 bases at V and 7 bases at J, with 15 bases in the middle. The CDR3 is 15 residues long.

The gene calls are TRBV6-5 and TRBJ2-1; maybe TRBD1 (5 bases). V was trimmed by 2 bases and J by 4 bases, leaving 9 bases between them. CDR3 length: 14 amino acids. Per the germline V gene, CDR1 is MNHEY and CDR2 is SVGAGI. The CDR3 region is CASSYGAEYNEQFF. The CDR3 DNA reads TGTGCCAGCAGTTACGGGGCGGAATACAATGAGCAGTTCTTC.

This clone has only a few counts. J is TRBJ2-3 and V is TRBV27; 12 bases map to TRBD2. Trimming took 6 bases from V and 11 from J; bases not matched to a gene: 12. This CDR3 region has 15 residues. Germline CDR1 and CDR2: MNHEY and SMNVEV (reference sequence). The CDR3 sequence is CASRQLAGGYGLQYF. In DNA form, the CDR3 reads TGTGCCAGCAGACAACTAGCGGGAGGTTATGGGCTGCAGTATTTT.

This chain joins TRBV30 and TRBJ2-7, with D perhaps TRBD1 (6 bases). The CDR3 is made up of 13 amino acids. CDR1 is GTSNPN and CDR2 is SVGIG in the germline V gene (reference sequence). The V end lost 4 bases, the J end lost 0 bases, and 10 bases lay between the germline ends. The CDR3 protein is CAWKRGSSYEQYF. The DNA for the CDR3 is TGTGCCTGGAAGAGGGGGAGCTCCTACGAGCAGTACTTC.

The chain links TRBV6-5 to TRBJ2-1; 7 nucleotides line up with TRBD2. V dropped 2 bases and J dropped 10; count of bases not matched to a gene: 8. Germline V lookup: CDR1 MNHEY, CDR2 SVGAGI. The CDR3 loop spans 14 amino acids. In nucleotides, the CDR3 is TGTGCCAGCAGTTACAGCGGGACCCCGGGGGAGCAGTTCTTC. Protein: CASSYSGTPGEQFF.

V is TRBV23-1 and J is TRBJ2-7; a possible D gene is TRBD1 (5 bases). TRBV23-1 counts as an open reading frame of uncertain function. The CDR3 consists of 14 residues. The V and J ends lost 8 bases and 4 bases respectively, with 18 bases between them. This CDR3 is CASLEQGQIYEQYF. CDR3 bases: TGCGCCAGCTTGGAGCAGGGTCAGATTTACGAGCAGTACTTC.

There are a few counts of this clone. The gene calls are TRBV30 and TRBJ2-7, with 7 nucleotides matching TRBD2. After removal of 2 bases from V and 3 bases from J, the junction contained 10 bases not matched to a gene. CDR1 GTSNPN and CDR2 SVGIG come from the germline V gene (reference sequence). CDR3 size: 15 residues. Here the CDR3 reads CAWSFGGRAFYEQYF. CDR3 bases: TGTGCCTGGAGTTTTGGAGGGAGGGCCTTCTACGAGCAGTACTTC.

The chain links TRBV5-8 to TRBJ1-5; the D is unclear. This CDR3 is built from 12 residues. V was cut by 0 bases and J by 11 bases, with 9 bases left in between. Germline V gene sequence: CDR1 SGHTS, CDR2 YDEGEE. Here the CDR3 reads CASSLVGGAQHF. CDR3 sequence (DNA): TGTGCCAGCAGCTTGGTCGGTGGAGCCCAGCATTTT.

V usage is TRBV7-9 and J usage is TRBJ1-2; 9 bases match TRBD1. Trimming removed 5 bases from V and 0 bases from J; junction bases left unmatched: 7. The CDR3 has 16 residues. Germline values: CDR1 SEHNR, CDR2 FQNEAQ (reference sequence). CDR3 coding DNA: TGTGCCAGCAGCCCGTGGACAGGGGATTCTAACTATGGCTACACCTTC. Its translation: CASSPWTGDSNYGYTF.

The rearrangement links TRBV7-2 to TRBJ1-1; possibly TRBD1 for D (6 bases). The CDR3 runs to 15 residues. Germline V gives CDR1 SGHTA, CDR2 FQGNSA. Trimming pared 4 bases from V and 3 bases from J, leaving 15 bases between. CDR3 protein: CASSSYREAHTEAFF. In nucleotides, the CDR3 is TGTGCCAGCAGCTCTTACAGGGAAGCGCACACTGAAGCTTTCTTT.